The entry below gives a single T cell receptor (beta chain) sequence along with its context. The same CDR3 also results from other DNA sequences found in this sample. V lost 7 bases to trimming and J lost 3 bases; unmatched junction nucleotides: 6. CDR1 and CDR2 (germline): LNHDA, SQIVND (reference sequence). The CDR3 runs 14 residues. These data belong to a study of blood T cell repertoires in COVID-19. Profiling relied on immunoSEQ multiplex PCR, and the TCRdb table lists in-frame clones only, not all of them. The data contain roughly 200,000 clones, approximately 80% of them singletons. This clonotype was obtained from a middle-aged woman with COVID-19, enrolled during active disease. The specimen sequenced was peripheral blood. The chain employs TRBV19 and TRBJ2-7; 10 nucleotides line up with TRBD1. CDR3 sequence: CASTPTGGIYEQYF. The CDR3 nucleotides read TGTGCCAGTACCCCGACAGGGGGCATCTACGAGCAGTACTTC.